The T cell receptor (beta chain) described here comes from a study of identical twins. CDR3 length equals 14 residues. Trimming shortened V by 7 bases and J by 0 bases, and 12 bases separated the two germline ends. TCRdb recomputed calls from the 5' RACE reads with MiXCR, one row per CDR3 protein. This table has around 220,000 distinct CDR3 sequences, 10% to 13% appearing once. Sequencing was done on a sample of memory T cells sorted from blood. This sequence originates from a man aged 45 to 65 in good health. The chain has TRBV12-3 or TRBV12-4 and TRBJ1-1; possibly TRBD1 for D (5 bases). The CDR3 nucleotides are TGTGCCAGCATTGCAGGGCGGGTGAACACTGAAGCTTTCTTT. Translation: CASIAGRVNTEAFF.